Below are 8 T cell receptor beta chains sequenced from a single sample in a study of blood T cell repertoires in COVID-19. Sequenced by immunoSEQ multiplex PCR; TCRdb stores in-frame clones only, minus some. The sample lists tens of thousands of clones; 75% to 80% were seen once. Sequenced: peripheral blood. The source is an older man with COVID-19, enrolled during active disease.

The chain uses TRBV5-1 and TRBJ2-2; D is possibly TRBD2 (5 bases). The ends were cut back, 4 bases at V and 6 bases at J, with 10 bases in the middle. The CDR3 has 13 amino acids. Germline-derived CDR1 and CDR2 are SGHRS and YFSETQ. DNA for the CDR3: TGCGCCAGCAGCGCGGACTCCCCCGGGGAGCTGTTTTTT. This translates into CASSADSPGELFF.

In its sample, this clone was seen once. The chain couples TRBV6-5 to TRBJ1-5, with a tentative D call TRBD1 (5 bases). Germline V gene data show CDR1 as MNHEY and CDR2 as SVGAGI. The V gene lost 2 bases and the J gene lost 2 bases, with 7 bases spanning the gap. The CDR3 contains 14 residues. Here the CDR3 DNA reads TGTGCCAGCAGTTACGGGGGGGGCAATCAGCCCCAGCATTTT. Protein product: CASSYGGGNQPQHF.

The chain couples TRBV7-8 to TRBJ2-1; 7 bases match TRBD2. CDR1 is SGHVS and CDR2 is FQNEAQ in the germline V gene. CDR3 size: 18 residues. V shed 0 bases, J shed 0 bases, and the junction held 8 bases outside the gene matches. CDR3 loop: CASSLAGRGRSSYNEQFF. DNA for the CDR3: TGTGCCAGCAGCTTAGCGGGGAGGGGACGGAGCTCCTACAATGAGCAGTTCTTC. Complete variable domain (other parts from reference TRBV7-8 and TRBJ2-1): GAGVSQSPRYKVAKRGQDVALRCDPISGHVSLFWYQQALGQGPEFLTYFQNEAQLDKSGLPSDRFFAERPEGSVSTLKIQRTQQEDSAVYLCASSLAGRGRSSYNEQFFGPGTRLTVL.

The chain recombines TRBV15 with TRBJ2-7; D not resolved. Germline V gene lookup returns CDR1 LNHNV and CDR2 YYDKDF (reference sequence). The CDR3 extends over 14 amino acids. Trimming pared 0 bases from V and 1 base from J, leaving 7 bases between. The CDR3 DNA is TGTGCCACCAGCAGAGATTGGCAGTCCTACGAGCAGTACTTC. Translating gives CATSRDWQSYEQYF.

V and J are TRBV19 and TRBJ2-5; 7 bases map to TRBD2. The junction had 7 bases not matched to a gene; V was cut back by 4 bases and J by 5 bases. The CDR3 contains 14 residues. Germline V gene sequence: CDR1 LNHDA, CDR2 SQIVND (reference sequence). In DNA form, the CDR3 reads TGTGCCAGTAGTACCCACTTGGGGGGGGAGACCCAGTACTTC. Its protein product is CASSTHLGGETQYF.

V is TRBV4-2 and J is TRBJ1-2; 7 nucleotides match TRBD1. The V and J ends lost 5 bases and 7 bases, in that order; junction bases with no gene match: 16. This CDR3 has 16 amino acids. Germline lookup yields CDR1 LGHNA and CDR2 YNFKEQ. The CDR3 spells CASSVGTGQSFSGYTF. CDR3 nucleotides: TGTGCCAGCAGCGTCGGTACGGGACAGAGCTTCTCTGGCTACACCTTC.

The chain is built from TRBV12-5 and TRBJ1-2; D call uncertain. The V end was cut by 5 bases, the J end by 5 bases, with 12 bases between. Germline assignment: CDR1 LGHNT and CDR2 FRNRAP. CDR3 length equals 13 residues. CDR3 DNA: TGTGCTAGTGGTCCCCCGACGGGTTATGGCTACACCTTC. Translation: CASGPPTGYGYTF. The full variable domain, its missing parts supplied by reference TRBV12-5 and TRBJ1-2, is DARVTQTPRHKVTEMGQEVTMRCQPILGHNTVFWYRQTMMQGLELLAYFRNRAPLDDSGMPKDRFSAEMPDATLATLKIQPSEPRDSAVYFCASGPPTGYGYTFGSGTRLTVV.

This clone occurred a few times. The chain has TRBV5-4 and TRBJ2-3; no clear D. The CDR3 contains 13 residues. From germline, CDR1 is SGHNT and CDR2 YYREEE (reference sequence). Trimming removed 4 bases at V and 5 bases at J, with 11 bases between. The CDR3 region is CASSPIEVDTQYF. The CDR3 coding sequence is TGTGCCAGCAGCCCGATTGAGGTAGATACGCAGTATTTT.